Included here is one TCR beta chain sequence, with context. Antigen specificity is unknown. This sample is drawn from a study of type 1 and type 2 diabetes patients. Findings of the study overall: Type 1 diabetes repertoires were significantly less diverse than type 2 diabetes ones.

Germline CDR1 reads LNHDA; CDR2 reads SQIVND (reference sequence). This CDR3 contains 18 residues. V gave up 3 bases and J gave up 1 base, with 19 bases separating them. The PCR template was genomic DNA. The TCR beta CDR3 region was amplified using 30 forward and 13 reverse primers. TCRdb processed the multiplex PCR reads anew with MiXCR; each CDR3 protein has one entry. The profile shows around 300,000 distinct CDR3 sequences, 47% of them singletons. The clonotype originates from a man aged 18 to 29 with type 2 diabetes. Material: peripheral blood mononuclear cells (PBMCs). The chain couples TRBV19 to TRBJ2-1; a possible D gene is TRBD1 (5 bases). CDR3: CASSINGWGAKSYNEQFF. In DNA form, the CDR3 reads TGTGCCAGTAGTATCAATGGTTGGGGCGCGAAGTCCTACAATGAGCAGTTCTTC.